Presented here are 14 T cell receptor beta chains from one specimen sequenced in a study of Ad26.COV2.S vaccination and SARS-CoV-2 variants. This table comes from immunoSEQ multiplex PCR, and its TCRdb copy is limited to in-frame clones, with some not included. The data show approximately 420,000 clones, approximately 91% seen once. The treatment: roughly 19 received Ad26.COV2.S at low or high dose, single or two shots; five or six received placebo; per-sample allocation not given. Collection of samples fell on day 63 after the first vaccine or placebo injection. Sample: peripheral blood, taken in a trial of Ad26.COV2.S vaccine versus placebo. The receptors were gathered from a person between 18 and 60 years old who received the Ad26.COV2.S COVID-19 vaccine or a placebo.

The chain combines TRBV19 with TRBJ1-3; 8 bases align to TRBD1. The CDR3 is made up of 17 amino acids. Trimming at V came to 6 bases and at J to 0 bases, leaving 10 bases not matched to a gene. Germline CDR1 is LNHDA and CDR2 is SQIVND (reference sequence). In nucleotides, the CDR3 is TGTGCCAGTAGCCAACCCCCAGGGGGCCACTCTGGAAACACCATATATTTT. As protein: CASSQPPGGHSGNTIYF.

V gene TRBV28 combines with J gene TRBJ2-5, with TRBD2 matching 11 bases. V was clipped by 3 bases and J by 9 bases; unmatched bases: 12. Germline loops: CDR1 MDHEN, CDR2 SYDVKM. There are 16 residues in the CDR3. CDR3 in amino acids: CASSFRLAGFKVAQYF. The CDR3 region has the DNA TGTGCCAGCAGTTTCAGACTAGCGGGGTTCAAAGTGGCCCAGTACTTC.

This clone has a single count. This chain uses TRBV30 with TRBJ1-1; D is unresolved. The CDR3 covers 11 residues. Germline V gene lookup returns CDR1 GTSNPN and CDR2 SVGIG (reference sequence). V lost 2 bases to trimming and J lost 7 bases, with 8 bases between them. The CDR3 DNA sequence: TGTGCCTGGAGTAACAGCTATGAAGCTTTCTTT. It encodes CAWSNSYEAFF. Using reference TRBV30 and TRBJ1-1 for the parts outside the CDR3, the full variable domain is SQTIHQWPATLVQPVGSPLSLECTVEGTSNPNLYWYRQAAGRGLQLLFYSVGIGQISSEVPQNLSASRPQDRQFILSSKKLLLSDSGFYLCAWSNSYEAFFGQGTRLTVV.

The V call is TRBV13, the J call TRBJ1-2; a weak D match, TRBD1 (5 bases). V lost 5 bases, J lost 4 bases, and 14 bases lay in between. Germline CDR1 and CDR2: PRHDT and FYEKMQ (reference sequence). CDR3 length: 14 residues. CDR3 bases: TGTGCCAGCAGCGCTCAGACAGCTATCTATGGCTACACCTTC. Translating gives CASSAQTAIYGYTF.

The CDR3 region has the DNA TGTGCCAGCAGCTCTCCTAGCCTAACGGGACAGGGGACCTACGAGCAGTACTTC. Translating gives CASSSPSLTGQGTYEQYF. This rearrangement joins TRBV7-9 to TRBJ2-7, with 10 positions matching TRBD1. The CDR3 sequence is 18 residues long. V dropped 4 bases and J dropped 2; count of bases not matched to a gene: 14. Per germline, CDR1 SEHNR and CDR2 FQNEAQ (reference sequence).

V is TRBV10-3 and J is TRBJ1-2, with D possibly TRBD1 on 5 matching bases. The CDR3 totals 12 residues. The germline CDR1 and CDR2 sequences are ENHRY and SYGVKD. Trimming removed 5 bases at V and 4 bases at J, with 8 bases between. CDR3 nucleotide sequence: TGTGCCATCAGTCAGGGAAGCTATGGCTACACCTTC. It yields the protein CAISQGSYGYTF.

The J gene is TRBJ2-5, the V gene TRBV18, with D unresolved. The germline V and J ends were trimmed by 2 bases and 5 bases, with 9 bases remaining between them. Germline V gene data show CDR1 as KGHSH and CDR2 as LQKENI. The CDR3 contains 13 residues. Here the CDR3 DNA reads TGTGCCAGCTCACCAACCGGGTGGGAGACCCAGTACTTC. This codes for CASSPTGWETQYF.

The sample holds one count of this clone. The chain joins TRBV12-3 or TRBV12-4 to TRBJ1-3; D remains ambiguous. V dropped 3 bases and J dropped 7 bases, with 10 bases sitting between them. This CDR3 spans 13 amino acids. The CDR3 here is CASSFTWVNTIYF. CDR3 nucleotide sequence: TGTGCCAGCAGTTTTACCTGGGTTAACACCATATATTTT.

Comments on this clone: At one end the junction does not follow the germline gene, possibly because of a read error. CDR3 amino acids: CATSRDSGPRLF. The CDR3 DNA is TGTGCCACCAGCAGAGATTCGGGCCCCCGGCTCTTC. V is TRBV15 and J is TRBJ1-2; D is unclear. The CDR3 runs 12 residues. CDR1 and CDR2 from the germline V gene are LNHNV and YYDKDF (reference sequence). The whole variable domain, filled in from reference TRBV15 and TRBJ1-2, reads DAMVIQNPRYQVTQFGKPVTLSCSQTLNHNVMYWYQQKSSQAPKLLFHYYDKDFNNEADTPDNFQSRRPNTSFCFLDIRSPGLGDTAMYLCATSRDSGPRLFGSGTRLTVV.

The V and J genes are TRBV5-1 and TRBJ2-7; D call uncertain. The length of the CDR3 is 14 residues. V was trimmed by 2 bases and J by 2 bases, leaving 11 bases between them. Germline values: CDR1 SGHRS, CDR2 YFSETQ. The DNA for the CDR3 is TGCGCCAGCAGCTTCGGCGGTACTACCTACGAGCAGTACTTC. Protein: CASSFGGTTYEQYF.

The V and J genes are TRBV2 and TRBJ1-5; no clear D. The CDR3 is made up of 15 amino acids. The V gene's germline CDR1 is SNHLY and CDR2 FYNNEI. The V end lost 4 bases, the J end lost 3 bases, and 13 bases lay between the germline ends. The CDR3 is CASSAEQSTNQPQHF. CDR3 sequence (DNA): TGTGCCAGCAGTGCAGAACAAAGTACCAATCAGCCCCAGCATTTT.

The chain joins TRBV29-1 to TRBJ2-2; the match to TRBD2 covers 13 bases. Looked up from germline, CDR1 is SQVTM and CDR2 is ANQGSEA. The CDR3 covers 14 residues. V shed 6 bases and J 6 bases; nucleotides not matched to a gene: 4. This chain's CDR3 is CSVGTSGDAGELFF. The CDR3 bases are TGCAGCGTCGGGACTAGCGGGGACGCCGGGGAGCTGTTTTTT.

This clone was recorded only once. The J gene is TRBJ2-6, the V gene TRBV3-1 (or the pseudogene TRBV3-2); weak D call: TRBD2 (6 bases). The CDR3 is 18 residues long. Trimming removed 4 bases at V and 0 bases at J, with 16 bases between. In germline, CDR1 is LGHDT, CDR2 YNNKEL (reference sequence). CDR3 sequence: CASSPMFRGSSGANVLTF. CDR3 in DNA: TGTGCCAGCAGCCCCATGTTCCGGGGGAGCTCTGGGGCCAACGTCCTGACTTTC.

The chain employs TRBV25-1 and TRBJ2-2; D remains ambiguous. Germline V gene data show CDR1 as MGHDK and CDR2 as SYGVNS. The CDR3 is 12 amino acids. Between the trimmed V and J ends, which lost 6 bases and 3 bases, there was a span of 5 bases. The CDR3 loop is CASSGDTGELFF. CDR3 nucleotide sequence: TGTGCCAGCAGCGGAGACACCGGGGAGCTGTTTTTT.